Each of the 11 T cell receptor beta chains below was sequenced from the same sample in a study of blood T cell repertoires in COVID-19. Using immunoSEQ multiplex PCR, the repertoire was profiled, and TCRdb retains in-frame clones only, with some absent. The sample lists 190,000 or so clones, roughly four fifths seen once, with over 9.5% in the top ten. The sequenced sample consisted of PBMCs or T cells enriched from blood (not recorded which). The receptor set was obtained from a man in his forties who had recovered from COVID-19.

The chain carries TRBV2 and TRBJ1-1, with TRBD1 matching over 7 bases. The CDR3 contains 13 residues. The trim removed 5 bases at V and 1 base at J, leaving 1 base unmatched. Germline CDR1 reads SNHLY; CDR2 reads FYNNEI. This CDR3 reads CASSTGANTEAFF. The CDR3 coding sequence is TGTGCCAGCAGTACAGGGGCGAACACTGAAGCTTTCTTT.

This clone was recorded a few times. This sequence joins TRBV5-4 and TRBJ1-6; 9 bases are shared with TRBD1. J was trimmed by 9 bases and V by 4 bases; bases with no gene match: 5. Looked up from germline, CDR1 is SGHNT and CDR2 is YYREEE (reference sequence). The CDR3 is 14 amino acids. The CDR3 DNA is TGTGCCAGCAGCGTGGACAGGGGTGGTTCACCCCTCCACTTT. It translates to CASSVDRGGSPLHF.

CDR3 residues: CSVDDRPSNQPQHF. The CDR3 DNA sequence: TGCAGCGTTGACGACAGGCCGAGCAATCAGCCCCAGCATTTT. The chain couples TRBV29-1 to TRBJ1-5; D is possibly TRBD1 (6 bases). The CDR3 length is 14 residues. V lost 3 bases to trimming and J lost 1 base, with 10 bases between them. Germline CDR1 and CDR2: SQVTM and ANQGSEA.

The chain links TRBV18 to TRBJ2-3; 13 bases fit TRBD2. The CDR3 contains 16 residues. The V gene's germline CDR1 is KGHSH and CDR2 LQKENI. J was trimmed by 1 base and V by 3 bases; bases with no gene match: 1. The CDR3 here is CASSPGTSGGTDTQYF. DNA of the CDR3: TGTGCCAGCTCACCGGGGACTAGCGGGGGCACAGATACGCAGTATTTT.

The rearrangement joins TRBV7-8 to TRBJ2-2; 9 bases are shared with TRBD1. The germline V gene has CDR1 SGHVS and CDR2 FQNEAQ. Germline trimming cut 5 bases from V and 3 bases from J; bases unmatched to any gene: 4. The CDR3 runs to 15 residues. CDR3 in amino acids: CASSQTGGYTGELFF. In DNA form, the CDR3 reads TGTGCCAGCAGCCAGACAGGGGGATACACCGGGGAGCTGTTTTTT.

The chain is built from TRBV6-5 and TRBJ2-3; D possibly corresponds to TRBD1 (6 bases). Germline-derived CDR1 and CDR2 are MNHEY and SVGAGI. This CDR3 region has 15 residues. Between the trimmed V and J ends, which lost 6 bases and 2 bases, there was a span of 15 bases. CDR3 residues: CASSRYRDPTDTQYF. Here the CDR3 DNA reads TGTGCCAGCAGCCGTTACAGGGACCCCACAGATACGCAGTATTTT.

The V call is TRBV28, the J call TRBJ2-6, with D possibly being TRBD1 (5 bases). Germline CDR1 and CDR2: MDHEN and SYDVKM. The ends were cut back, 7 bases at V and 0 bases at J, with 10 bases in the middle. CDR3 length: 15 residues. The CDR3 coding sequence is TGTGCCAGCACCCCCCAGGGCTCTGGGGCCAACGTCCTGACTTTC. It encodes CASTPQGSGANVLTF. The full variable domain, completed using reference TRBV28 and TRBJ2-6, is DVKVTQSSRYLVKRTGEKVFLECVQDMDHENMFWYRQDPGLGLRLIYFSYDVKMKEKGDIPEGYSVSREKKERFSLILESASTNQTSMYLCASTPQGSGANVLTFGAGSRLTVL.

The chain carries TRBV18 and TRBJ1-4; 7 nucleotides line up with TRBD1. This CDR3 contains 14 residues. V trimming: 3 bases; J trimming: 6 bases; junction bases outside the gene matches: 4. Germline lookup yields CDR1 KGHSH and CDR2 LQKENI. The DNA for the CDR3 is TGTGCCAGCTCACCTTACGGACAGGATGAAAAACTGTTTTTT. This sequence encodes CASSPYGQDEKLFF. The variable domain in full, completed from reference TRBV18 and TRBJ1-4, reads NAGVMQNPRHLVRRRGQEARLRCSPMKGHSHVYWYRQLPEEGLKFMVYLQKENIIDESGMPKERFSAEFPKEGPSILRIQQVVRGDSAAYFCASSPYGQDEKLFFGSGTQLSVL.

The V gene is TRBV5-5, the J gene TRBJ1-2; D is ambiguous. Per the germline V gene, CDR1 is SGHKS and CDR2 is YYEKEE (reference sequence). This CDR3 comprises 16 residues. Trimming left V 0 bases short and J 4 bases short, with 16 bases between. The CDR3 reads CASSLVSPPLAYGYTF. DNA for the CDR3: TGTGCCAGCAGCTTGGTCAGTCCTCCCCTAGCCTATGGCTACACCTTC.

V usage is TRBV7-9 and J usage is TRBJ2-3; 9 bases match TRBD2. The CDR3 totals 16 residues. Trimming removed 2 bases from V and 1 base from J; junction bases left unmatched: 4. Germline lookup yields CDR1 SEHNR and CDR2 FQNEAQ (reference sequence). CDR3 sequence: CASSLNLAGRTDTQYF. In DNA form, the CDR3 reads TGTGCCAGCAGCTTAAACCTAGCGGGGCGCACAGATACGCAGTATTTT.

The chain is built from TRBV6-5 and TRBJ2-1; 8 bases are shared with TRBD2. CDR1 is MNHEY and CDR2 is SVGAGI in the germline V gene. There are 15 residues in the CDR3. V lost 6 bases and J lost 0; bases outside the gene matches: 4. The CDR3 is CASSYGLASYNEQFF. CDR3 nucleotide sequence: TGTGCCAGCAGCTACGGACTAGCCTCCTACAATGAGCAGTTCTTC.